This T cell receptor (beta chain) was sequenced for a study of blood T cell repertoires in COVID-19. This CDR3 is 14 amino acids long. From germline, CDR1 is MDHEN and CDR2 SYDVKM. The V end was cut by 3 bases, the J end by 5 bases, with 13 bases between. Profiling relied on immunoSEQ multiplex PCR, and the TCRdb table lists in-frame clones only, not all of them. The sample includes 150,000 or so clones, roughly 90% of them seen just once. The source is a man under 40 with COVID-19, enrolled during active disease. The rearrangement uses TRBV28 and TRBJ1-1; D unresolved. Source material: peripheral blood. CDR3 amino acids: CASSLSGSGTEAFF. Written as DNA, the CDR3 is TGTGCCAGCAGTTTGTCAGGCTCAGGAACTGAAGCTTTCTTT.